One sample yielded the 13 T cell receptor beta chains listed below, sequenced in a study of cytomegalovirus exposure and HLA in healthy donors. Using immunoSEQ multiplex PCR, the repertoire was profiled, and TCRdb retains in-frame clones only, with some absent. The data contain 150,000 to 200,000 clones, about 90% of them singletons. Sequencing input: PBMCs. The receptors here all came from a young woman in good health and CMV-seropositive.

The V call is TRBV2, the J call TRBJ1-4, with 10 positions matching TRBD1. The CDR3 has 16 amino acids. The J segment lost 3 bases and the V segment lost 6 bases, leaving 7 bases of the junction unmatched. The germline V gene encodes CDR1 SNHLY and CDR2 FYNNEI. The CDR3 loop reads CASRKTGGAPNEKLFF. CDR3 DNA: TGTGCCAGCAGGAAGACAGGGGGCGCTCCTAATGAAAAACTGTTTTTT.

The rearrangement uses TRBV4-2 and TRBJ2-7; 12 nucleotides align to TRBD2. The germline V gene encodes CDR1 LGHNA and CDR2 YNFKEQ. The CDR3 consists of 17 residues. V dropped 1 base and J dropped 2; count of bases not matched to a gene: 6. The CDR3 is CASSQGSWTSGTYEQYF. DNA for the CDR3: TGTGCCAGCAGCCAAGGTTCCTGGACTAGCGGGACCTACGAGCAGTACTTC.

V and J are TRBV7-9 and TRBJ2-4; 11 bases agree with TRBD1. Germline CDR1 reads SEHNR; CDR2 reads FQNEAQ (reference sequence). The CDR3 covers 16 residues. After removal of 5 bases from V and 2 bases from J, the junction contained 5 bases not matched to a gene. The CDR3 loop reads CASSPGQGAPKNIQYF. CDR3 nucleotide sequence: TGTGCCAGCAGCCCTGGACAGGGGGCCCCCAAAAACATTCAGTACTTC.

This chain uses TRBV14 with TRBJ2-5; 8 bases agree with TRBD1. Germline lookup yields CDR1 SGHDN and CDR2 FVKESK. The trim removed 8 bases at V and 4 bases at J, leaving 3 bases unmatched. CDR3 size: 12 residues. CDR3 nucleotide sequence: TGTGCCAGCTCCAGGGGGCGAGAGACCCAGTACTTC. Its translation: CASSRGRETQYF.

V is TRBV19 and J is TRBJ1-1; TRBD1 matches at 7 bases. The CDR3 has 12 residues. Germline-derived CDR1 and CDR2 are LNHDA and SQIVND (reference sequence). J was trimmed by 10 bases and V by 6 bases; bases with no gene match: 8. The CDR3 reads CASSRDRVGAFF. The CDR3 DNA is TGTGCCAGTAGCCGCGACAGGGTTGGAGCTTTCTTT.

In its sample, this clone was seen a few times. The chain links TRBV6-7 to TRBJ1-5, with a possible D match to TRBD1 (6 bases). TRBV6-7 falls under the ORF class, with uncertain function. CDR3 size: 13 residues. V was clipped by 8 bases and J by 7 bases, with 15 bases between them. The CDR3 DNA is TGTGCCAGCTCACAGGGTCTAGGGCAGCCCCAGCATTTT. This translates into CASSQGLGQPQHF.

CDR3 loop: CASSPMLQGAGNTIYF. The CDR3 nucleotides read TGTGCCAGCAGCCCAATGCTACAGGGAGCTGGAAACACCATATATTTT. The V gene is TRBV4-2, the J gene TRBJ1-3, with D maybe TRBD1 (6 bases). CDR1 and CDR2 (germline): LGHNA, YNFKEQ. The germline V and J ends were trimmed by 4 bases and 2 bases, with 15 bases remaining between them. This CDR3 has 16 residues.

About this clone itself: This sample also contains other DNA sequences that code for the same CDR3. V gene TRBV28 combines with J gene TRBJ2-5; D perhaps matches TRBD2 (6 bases). Germline values: CDR1 MDHEN, CDR2 SYDVKM. V gave up 3 bases and J gave up 1 base, with 6 bases separating them. The CDR3 covers 13 residues. CDR3 in amino acids: CASSFGGQETQYF. The CDR3 bases are TGTGCCAGCAGTTTCGGGGGCCAAGAGACCCAGTACTTC.

The rearrangement links TRBV11-2 to TRBJ2-7, with D hard to call. The germline CDR1 and CDR2 sequences are SGHAT and FQNNGV. Trimming took off 5 bases at V and 7 bases at J, with 9 bases between the two ends. The length of the CDR3 is 11 residues. The DNA for the CDR3 is TGTGCCAGCAGCCGGGTCTTAGAGCAGTACTTC. It translates to CASSRVLEQYF.

J is TRBJ2-1 and V is TRBV25-1; 11 positions match TRBD2. The V and J ends lost 5 bases and 7 bases, in that order; junction bases with no gene match: 4. Germline V gene sequence: CDR1 MGHDK, CDR2 SYGVNS. This CDR3 has 14 amino acids. The CDR3 coding sequence is TGTGCCAGCAGTTTTAGGACTAGCGGGAATGAGCAGTTCTTC. This translates into CASSFRTSGNEQFF.

This chain uses TRBV10-1 with TRBJ1-5; maybe TRBD1 (6 bases). Germline V CDR1 and CDR2: WNHNN, SYGVQD (reference sequence). Trimming removed 4 bases from V and 4 bases from J, with 8 bases in between. The CDR3 runs 13 residues. The DNA for the CDR3 is TGCGCCAGCAGTGCTGGGACAAATCAGCCCCAGCATTTT. This gives the protein CASSAGTNQPQHF.

The chain links TRBV18 to TRBJ2-1, with 8 bases that match TRBD1. Germline values: CDR1 KGHSH, CDR2 LQKENI. The CDR3 is made up of 15 amino acids. Losses at the gene ends were 3 bases for V and 1 base for J; bases not matched to a gene: 2. The chain's CDR3 is CASSPGQESYNEQFF. In nucleotides, the CDR3 is TGTGCCAGCTCACCGGGACAGGAGTCCTACAATGAGCAGTTCTTC.

In this sample, this clone turned up a few times. V is TRBV11-2 and J is TRBJ2-7; D possibly corresponds to TRBD1 (6 bases). Trimming took 5 bases from V and 4 from J, leaving 9 bases between them. The length of the CDR3 is 12 residues. The germline CDR1 and CDR2 sequences are SGHAT and FQNNGV. CDR3 sequence reads: CASSLDRYEQYF. For the CDR3, the DNA is TGTGCCAGCAGCCTGGACAGATACGAGCAGTACTTC.